This T cell receptor beta chain was documented in a study of CD8+ T cells in alopecia areata. In each case, RNA was isolated and then reverse transcribed into cDNA as the sequencing template. Sequencing used immunoSEQ multiplex PCR; TCRdb keeps in-frame clones, though not all of them. The table lists about 39,000 clones, about three fifths of them singletons, with 20% to 25% in the top ten. Turning to this clone: Its antigen is as yet unknown.

Specified treatment: oral pan-JAK inhibitor, 5-10 mg twice daily. Sorting from PBMCs produced CD4+ and CD8+ T cells. Study-level points and caveats: Scalp sample sequencing also detects resident alphabeta T cells of normal skin. Lesional tissue from the scalp (especially in alopecia totalis/universalis) showed higher clonality than normal scalp.

There are 12 residues in the CDR3. Germline CDR1 and CDR2: SQVTM and ANQGSEA. With 0 bases removed from V and 4 bases from J, the gap between germline ends came to 7 bases. The source is a human donor with alopecia areata. This material consisted of CD8+ T cells sorted from blood, taken at week 4, from a patient treated with tofacitinib. V is TRBV29-1 and J is TRBJ2-7, with unresolved D. Here the CDR3 reads CSVEEAGYEQYF. CDR3 nucleotide sequence: TGCAGCGTTGAAGAGGCAGGATACGAGCAGTACTTC.